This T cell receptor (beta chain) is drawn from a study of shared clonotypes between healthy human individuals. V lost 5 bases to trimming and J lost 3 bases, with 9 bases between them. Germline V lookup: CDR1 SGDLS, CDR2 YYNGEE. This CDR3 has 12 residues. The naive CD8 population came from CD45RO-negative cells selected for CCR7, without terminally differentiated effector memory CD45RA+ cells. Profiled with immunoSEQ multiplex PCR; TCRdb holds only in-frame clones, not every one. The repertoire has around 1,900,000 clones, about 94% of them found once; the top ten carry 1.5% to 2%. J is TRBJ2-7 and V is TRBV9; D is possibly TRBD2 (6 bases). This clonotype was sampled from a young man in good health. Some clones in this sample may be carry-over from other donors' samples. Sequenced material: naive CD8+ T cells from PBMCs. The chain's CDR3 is CASRRDIYEQYF. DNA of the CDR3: TGTGCCAGCAGGCGGGATATCTACGAGCAGTACTTC.